This T cell receptor beta chain was recovered during a study of glioma-infiltrating T cells after dendritic cell vaccination. Study as a whole: Autologous tumor lysate-pulsed dendritic cell vaccination was given between the early 2000s and the early 2010s. Monocyte-derived dendritic cells, cultured 6 to 7 days with IL-4 and GM-CSF, were pulsed with autologous tumor lysate.

Only patients with spare fresh-frozen tumor and over two years of follow-up were included. The CDR3 is 11 residues long. Looked up from germline, CDR1 is LNHDA and CDR2 is SQIVND (reference sequence). The ends were cut back, 9 bases at V and 0 bases at J, with 5 bases in the middle. The primer mix had 60 V beta and 13 J beta primers. The data were produced by immunoSEQ multiplex PCR, yet TCRdb's version contains in-frame clones alone and is incomplete. The sample lists tens of thousands of clones, around 86% seen once, with approximately 7.9% in the top ten. The rearrangement links TRBV19 to TRBJ1-1, with D uncertain. The material sequenced was blood, taken before dendritic cell vaccination. This clonotype was obtained from a human donor with glioblastoma. The CDR3 loop reads CASIMNTEAFF. For the CDR3, the DNA is TGTGCCAGCATCATGAACACTGAAGCTTTCTTT.